This TCR beta chain was identified in a study of blood T cell repertoires in COVID-19. Study background: The United States, Italy and Spain provided the acute and convalescent COVID-19 samples. PBMCs, B-cell-depleted T cells, or T cells provided the cDNA or gDNA that made up the material.

Original processing notes: Reference gene primer amplification in the assay estimated nucleated cell counts. Clones were read by immunoSEQ multiplex PCR, and TCRdb kept only the in-frame ones, dropping some. V and J calls and clone size are as listed in that table; D and trimming were resolved from the DNA. The table records 90,000 to 130,000 clones, 72% of them present only once. The sequence came from an older woman with acute or convalescent COVID-19. Material: peripheral blood.

CDR3 in amino acids: CASSRDSFYGYTF. CDR3 nucleotides: TGTGCCAGCAGCCGGGACAGCTTCTATGGCTACACCTTC. The chain has TRBV6-5 and TRBJ1-2; the match to TRBD1 covers 7 bases. Losses at the gene ends were 6 bases for V and 4 bases for J; bases not matched to a gene: 5. The length of the CDR3 is 13 residues. Germline V lookup: CDR1 MNHEY, CDR2 SVGAGI.